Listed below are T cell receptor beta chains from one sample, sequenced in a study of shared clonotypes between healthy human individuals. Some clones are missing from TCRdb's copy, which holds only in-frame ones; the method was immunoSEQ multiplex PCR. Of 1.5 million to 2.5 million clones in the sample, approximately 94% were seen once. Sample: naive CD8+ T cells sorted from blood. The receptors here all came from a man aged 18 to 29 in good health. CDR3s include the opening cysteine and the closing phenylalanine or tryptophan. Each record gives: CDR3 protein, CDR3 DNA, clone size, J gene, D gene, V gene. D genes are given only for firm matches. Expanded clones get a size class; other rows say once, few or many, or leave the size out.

CASSLAGLPYGGYTF | TGTGCCAGCAGCTTGGCCGGCCTGCCCTACGGTGGCTACACCTTC | - | TRBJ1-2 | - | TRBV5-6
CASSFSVGSYEQYF | TGCGCCAGCAGCTTTTCGGTGGGCTCCTACGAGCAGTACTTC | - | TRBJ2-7 | - | TRBV5-1
CASSLEGQQETQYF | TGTGCCAGCAGCTTGGAGGGCCAACAAGAGACCCAGTACTTC | - | TRBJ2-5 | - | TRBV11-1
CASSLGEVDEQYF | TGTGCCAGCAGTCTCGGAGAGGTTGACGAGCAGTACTTC | - | TRBJ2-7 | - | TRBV27
CASSVETSGYTDTQYF | TGTGCCAGCAGCGTAGAGACTAGCGGGTACACAGATACGCAGTATTTT | - | TRBJ2-3 | TRBD2 | TRBV9
CASSVGKNEQFF | TGTGCCAGCAGCGTAGGTAAGAATGAGCAGTTCTTC | - | TRBJ2-1 | - | TRBV9
CASSQDGQGGFQVSNQPQHF | TGCGCCAGCAGCCAAGACGGACAGGGGGGATTTCAGGTGAGCAATCAGCCCCAGCATTTT | - | TRBJ1-5 | TRBD1 | TRBV4-1
CASSSHPGGYEQYF | TGTGCCAGCAGTTCCCACCCTGGGGGGTACGAGCAGTACTTC | - | TRBJ2-7 | - | TRBV27
CASDSRGAFTEAFF | TGTGCCAGCGACAGTAGGGGGGCCTTCACTGAAGCTTTCTTT | - | TRBJ1-1 | - | TRBV28
CASRAVGGEQFF | TGTGCCAGCAGGGCAGTGGGGGGTGAGCAGTTCTTC | - | TRBJ2-1 | - | TRBV27
CASSPWTGANEKLFF | TGTGCCAGCAGCCCCTGGACAGGAGCTAATGAAAAACTGTTTTTT | - | TRBJ1-4 | TRBD1 | TRBV7-8
CASSYGQGNQPQHF | TGTGCCAGCAGCTATGGACAGGGCAATCAGCCCCAGCATTTT | - | TRBJ1-5 | TRBD1 | TRBV5-6
CASRGESSYNEQFF | TGCGCCAGTAGAGGGGAAAGCTCCTACAATGAGCAGTTCTTC | - | TRBJ2-1 | - | TRBV4-1
CASSGHLNTGELFF | TGTGCCAGCTCGGGACACTTGAACACCGGGGAGCTGTTTTTT | - | TRBJ2-2 | - | TRBV28
CASSEWASGGSYNEQFF | TGTGCCAGCAGTGAATGGGCTAGCGGGGGGTCCTACAATGAGCAGTTCTTC | - | TRBJ2-1 | TRBD2 | TRBV6-1
CAWSGSGKSYNEQFF | TGTGCCTGGAGCGGTAGCGGGAAGTCCTACAATGAGCAGTTCTTC | once | TRBJ2-1 | TRBD2 | TRBV30
CSVDLYGYTF | TGCAGCGTTGATCTCTATGGCTACACCTTC | - | TRBJ1-2 | - | TRBV29-1
CASSLAGGFSYEQYF | TGTGCCAGCAGTTTAGCGGGGGGTTTCTCCTACGAGCAGTACTTC | - | TRBJ2-7 | TRBD2 | TRBV27